Listed below are T cell receptor beta chains from one sample, sequenced in a study of cytomegalovirus exposure and HLA in healthy donors. TCRdb keeps only in-frame clones here, not all; method: immunoSEQ multiplex PCR. The data hold 200,000 to 250,000 clones, with about 80% observed a single time. Material: PBMCs. These receptors were obtained from a man aged 35-49 years in good health and CMV-seronegative. Both conserved end residues are part of each CDR3. Each record gives: J gene, V gene, CDR3 protein.

J: TRBJ2-1; V: TRBV5-1; CDR3: CASSSGNGGPGEQFF
J: TRBJ2-1; V: TRBV6-1; CDR3: CASDSSGRPYNEQFF
J: TRBJ1-2; V: TRBV27; CDR3: CASSRGQGNYGYTF
J: TRBJ2-7; V: TRBV7-9; CDR3: CSSSAKPGTETYEQYF
J: TRBJ1-1; V: TRBV15; CDR3: CATSTRTGLGTEAFF
J: TRBJ1-2; V: TRBV5-1; CDR3: CASSLGQGEGNGYTF
J: TRBJ1-4; V: TRBV9; CDR3: CASSPTGTNEKLFF
J: TRBJ1-5; V: TRBV27; CDR3: CASSLEGASRNQPQHF
J: TRBJ2-3; V: TRBV9; CDR3: CASERGPGADTQYF
J: TRBJ1-5; V: TRBV2; CDR3: CASSTGGRQPQHF
J: TRBJ2-4; V: TRBV18; CDR3: CASSPPRNGGKNIQYF
J: TRBJ2-3; V: TRBV5-6; CDR3: CASSLRGTDTQYF
J: TRBJ2-3; V: TRBV10-3; CDR3: CATHGQEGGPDTQYF
J: TRBJ1-1; V: TRBV5-4; CDR3: CASSLGDRGSGTEAFF
J: TRBJ2-1; V: TRBV5-6; CDR3: CASSLARGRSYNEQFF
J: TRBJ1-5; V: TRBV18; CDR3: CASSPGGNNQPQHF
J: TRBJ2-2; V: TRBV5-1; CDR3: CASSPVDWNTGELFF
J: TRBJ2-7; V: TRBV7-8; CDR3: CASSLESRREPYEQYF
J: TRBJ2-7; V: TRBV2; CDR3: CAVQPGTREQYF
J: TRBJ2-3; V: TRBV4-2; CDR3: CASSQAGGGGDTQYF
J: TRBJ2-7; V: TRBV7-2; CDR3: CASSLVSGQGSYEQYF
J: TRBJ1-1; V: TRBV29-1; CDR3: CSVGGTMNTEAFF
J: TRBJ2-1; V: TRBV27; CDR3: CASNKLAGGNNEQFF